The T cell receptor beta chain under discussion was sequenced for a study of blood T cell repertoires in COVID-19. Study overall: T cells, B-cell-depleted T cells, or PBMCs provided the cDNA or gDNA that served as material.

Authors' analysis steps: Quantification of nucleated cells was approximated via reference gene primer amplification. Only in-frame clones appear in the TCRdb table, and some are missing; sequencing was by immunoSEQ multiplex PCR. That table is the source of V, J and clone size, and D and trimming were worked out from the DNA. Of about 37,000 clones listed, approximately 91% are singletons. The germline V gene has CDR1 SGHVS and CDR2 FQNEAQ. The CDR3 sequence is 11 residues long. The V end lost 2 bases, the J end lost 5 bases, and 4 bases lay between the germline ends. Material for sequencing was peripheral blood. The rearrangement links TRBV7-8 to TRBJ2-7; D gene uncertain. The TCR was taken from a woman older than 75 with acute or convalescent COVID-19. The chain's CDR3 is CASSLRDEQYF. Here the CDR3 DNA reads TGTGCCAGCAGCTTACGCGACGAGCAGTACTTC.